This T cell receptor (beta chain) was sequenced for a study of blood T cell repertoires in COVID-19. Study-level information: From T cells, B-cell-depleted T cells, or PBMCs came the material, which was cDNA or gDNA.

Adults between roughly 18 and 95 years of age took part from about 24 US areas. The study counted Cohort 3 donors as recovered given two negative PCRs, clearance, or symptom resolution. Authors' processing steps: The authors estimated nucleated cell counts from reference gene primer amplification. Repertoires were generated with immunoSEQ multiplex PCR, while TCRdb's copy carries only in-frame clones and drops some. Clone size and V and J calls were adopted from that table, with D and trimming inferred from the DNA. The sample carries about 150,000 clones, 86% recorded once. This CDR3 spans 15 amino acids. Unmatched junction bases numbered 9, after V lost 3 bases and J lost 12 bases. Germline V CDR1 and CDR2: DFQATT, SNEGSKA (reference sequence).

Sequenced material: PBMCs or T cells enriched from blood (not recorded which). The V and J genes are TRBV20-1 and TRBJ2-1; 15 bases are shared with TRBD2. This clonotype was sampled from a man between 45 and 60 years old who had recovered from COVID-19. This CDR3 is CSASAGLAGGARQFF. The CDR3, as DNA: TGCAGTGCTAGTGCCGGACTAGCGGGGGGGGCGCGGCAGTTCTTC.